This record covers a single T cell receptor (beta chain). The antigen is not known. The data derive from a study of cytomegalovirus exposure and HLA in healthy donors. The length of the CDR3 is 15 residues. In germline, CDR1 is SNHLY, CDR2 FYNNEI. The V end lost 5 bases, the J end lost 11 bases, and 24 bases lay between the germline ends. Primers: 60 Vbeta forward and 13 Jbeta reverse. TCRdb's copy holds only in-frame clones and misses some; the assay was immunoSEQ multiplex PCR. In the table there are 200,000 to 250,000 clones, about 86% of which are singletons. Whole-study findings and limits: In presence/absence analyses, roughly uniform sequencing depth across donors was assumed. Later, an analysis found that common viral pathogens appeared to be linked with several of the most significant clusters. Despite most TCR sequences being rare, some public TCRs occurred in many donors. The listing of roughly 160 TCR beta chains classed them as cytomegalovirus-associated.

The sequenced material came from PBMCs. The sequence came from a woman in her sixties or seventies in good health and CMV-seropositive. The rearrangement links TRBV2 to TRBJ2-5, with D uncertain. The CDR3 region has the DNA TGTGCCAGCAGTCCTGACCCACCTTCCGTCGAGGAGCAGTACTTC. This encodes CASSPDPPSVEEQYF. The full variable domain, in which reference TRBV2 and TRBJ2-5 provide the parts outside the CDR3, is EPEVTQTPSHQVTQMGQEVILRCVPISNHLYFYWYRQILGQKVEFLVSFYNNEISEKSEIFDDQFSVERPDGSNFTLKIRSTKLEDSAMYFCASSPDPPSVEEQYFGPGTRLLVL.